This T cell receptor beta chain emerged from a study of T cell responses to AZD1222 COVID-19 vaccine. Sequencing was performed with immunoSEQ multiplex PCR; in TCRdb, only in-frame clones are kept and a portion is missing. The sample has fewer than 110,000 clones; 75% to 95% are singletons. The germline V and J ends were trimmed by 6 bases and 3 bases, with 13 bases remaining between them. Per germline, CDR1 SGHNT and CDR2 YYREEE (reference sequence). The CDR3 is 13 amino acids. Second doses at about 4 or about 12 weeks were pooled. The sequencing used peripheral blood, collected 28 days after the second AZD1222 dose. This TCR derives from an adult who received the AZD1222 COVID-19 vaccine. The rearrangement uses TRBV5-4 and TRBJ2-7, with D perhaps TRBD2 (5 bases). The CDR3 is CASTSTRDYEQYF. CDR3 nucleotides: TGTGCCAGCACTTCAACCCGGGACTACGAGCAGTACTTC.